A selection of T cell receptor beta chains follows, all from one sample in a study of human T cells and chemical hapten exposure. TCRdb analysed the reads with MiXCR anew, one entry per CDR3 protein. The sample yields about 120,000 distinct CDR3 sequences, less than 10% seen once. Sequencing used whole blood. All receptors derive from a human donor in good health. Some clones in this sample may be carry-over from other donors' samples. Both conserved end residues are part of each CDR3.

cdr3_aa v_call
CAISELGQIYNEQFF TRBV10-3
CASSPRFGDTYEQYF TRBV18
CASSFRGLGEQFF TRBV27
CSVERRTEMNTEAFF TRBV29-1
CSARVFGPTLAKNIQYF TRBV20-1
CSGATGTEQFF TRBV29-1
CASSWDRLGAYEQYF TRBV5-1
CASSYGSASQETQYF TRBV6-6
CATQGQAVDTQYF TRBV15
CASKDRADTQYF TRBV6-5
CATSREQGRGYEQYF TRBV15
CSASGLRGQPNEKLFF TRBV20-1
CASNVGQGIEKLFF TRBV7-9
CASSVGADAGNTIYF TRBV9
CAWSPMEGGELFF TRBV30
CASSVQGVPSYEQYF TRBV5-1
CSAEERTGASYEQYF TRBV20-1
CASSLGGRAGEQYF TRBV5-1
CAIKGASGGYEQYF TRBV10-3
CASSYRTSYEQYF TRBV27
CANRGPSYNSPLHF TRBV6-6
CASSPTSGRANTGELFF TRBV12-3/TRBV12-4
CASSLAGTGFYEQYF TRBV5-1
CASSWRETGANVLTF TRBV27
CASSWGRYEQYF TRBV12-3/TRBV12-4
CASADYTGELFF TRBV6-4
CASSTRDRSYEQYF TRBV5-1
CASTEGTDGNTIYF TRBV7-9
CASSAGFAQAFF TRBV5-1
CASSLWASGGASYEQYF TRBV7-2
CASSYPRVAKNIQYF TRBV6-2/TRBV6-3
CASSQDWRQGAVEAFF TRBV4-3
CASYGLWAGTSGHSSYEQYF TRBV6-2/TRBV6-3
CASSRSGTGRPNEKLFF TRBV14
CASSSGTARETQYF TRBV7-9
CASSSFGTANNSPLHF TRBV7-2
CSAGSGRYTGELFF TRBV29-1
CASSIDRGRGNEQFF TRBV19
CAISETQREEEGTF TRBV10-3
CASSEARLAWDTYEQYF TRBV6-1
CASSGQEYEQYF TRBV6-6
CASSKPWGRSTGELFF TRBV21-1
CASSSPEGEQYF TRBV7-9
CASSQEPSTGELFF TRBV4-3
CATSVDSYEQYF TRBV15
CASSISGGNYEQYF TRBV7-8
CASSQDGEEGWGNEQFF TRBV4-1
CSARVPGRIGNTIYF TRBV20-1
CASSLEIGRAEKLFF TRBV7-2
CASSFGQGPLDTQYF TRBV4-1
CASSLGQDNNEQFF TRBV28
CASSLAGRSGELFF TRBV12-3/TRBV12-4
CASSSTGDGETQYF TRBV7-2